Following are 8 T cell receptor beta chains from one sample sequenced in a study of human T cells and chemical hapten exposure listed by TCRdb under 2021. What the time point label conveys for this sample: healthy volunteer bleed at 6 weeks. Total RNA was isolated from unfractionated whole blood collected in Tempus Blood RNA tubes. Libraries came from RACE. Sequencing instrument: NextSeq 500. TCRdb itself trimmed the public reads at Q25 with fastp, ran MiXCR and retained productive beta chains. CDR3 protein sequences are deduplicated, and each keeps its most common genes and DNA. In this sample the table shows 65,000 to 80,000 distinct CDR3 sequences, over 8.5% of which occur a single time. The ten largest make up around 1.6% of the sample. Material for sequencing was whole blood. These TCRs come from a male donor in good health. Some clones in this sample may be carry-over from other donors' samples.

This clonotype was seen at least ten times. The gene calls are TRBV18 and TRBJ2-7, with 11 bases lining up with TRBD2. The CDR3 contains 15 residues. Germline V gene data show CDR1 as KGHSH and CDR2 as LQKENI. V trimming: 5 bases; J trimming: 2 bases; junction bases outside the gene matches: 5. The CDR3 loop reads CASSALAGGPYEQYF. In DNA, the CDR3 is TGTGCCAGCTCAGCGTTAGCGGGGGGGCCCTACGAGCAGTACTTC. The full variable domain, completed using reference TRBV18 and TRBJ2-7, is NAGVMQNPRHLVRRRGQEARLRCSPMKGHSHVYWYRQLPEEGLKFMVYLQKENIIDESGMPKERFSAEFPKEGPSILRIQQVVRGDSAAYFCASSALAGGPYEQYFGPGTRLTVT.

This clonotype was seen a handful of times. As DNA, the CDR3 is TGTGCCAGCAGTTGGGACAGGGATAGTCAGCCCCAGCATTTT. Protein product: CASSWDRDSQPQHF. The chain recombines TRBV12-3 or TRBV12-4 with TRBJ1-5; 9 bases agree with TRBD1. V shed 4 bases and J 6 bases; nucleotides not matched to a gene: 4. The CDR3 covers 14 residues.

V usage is TRBV28 and J usage is TRBJ1-2; perhaps TRBD1 as D (5 bases). V was pared by 4 bases and J by 0 bases, with 12 bases between. The CDR3 consists of 15 residues. Looked up from germline, CDR1 is MDHEN and CDR2 is SYDVKM. As DNA, the CDR3 is TGTGCCAGCAGTTGGGGGGTAGGGGCTAACTATGGCTACACCTTC. This gives the protein CASSWGVGANYGYTF.

This rearrangement joins TRBV12-3 or TRBV12-4 to TRBJ2-1; D might be TRBD2 (6 bases). CDR3 size: 17 residues. Trimming took off 4 bases at V and 0 bases at J, with 16 bases between the two ends. DNA for the CDR3: TGTGCCAGCAGTTCCCCGCCCCAAGCGGGCTCCTACAATGAGCAGTTCTTC. Amino acids: CASSSPPQAGSYNEQFF.

This clonotype occurred many times. This chain links TRBV6-2 or TRBV6-3 with TRBJ2-1; 9 bases map to TRBD2. The CDR3 has 19 amino acids. Germline V gives CDR1 MNHEY, CDR2 SVGEGT. Trimming removed 0 bases from V and 5 bases from J; junction bases left unmatched: 14. The CDR3 protein is CASSYSILLPGLADNEQFF. The CDR3, as DNA: TGTGCCAGCAGTTACTCGATTTTGCTGCCGGGACTAGCAGACAATGAGCAGTTCTTC.

The rearrangement uses TRBV12-5 and TRBJ2-1; 7 bases agree with TRBD2. The V and J ends lost 4 bases and 14 bases, in that order; junction bases with no gene match: 8. CDR1 LGHNT and CDR2 FRNRAP come from the germline V gene. The CDR3 covers 12 residues. Here the CDR3 DNA reads TGTGCTAGTGGTTCCCAAGCGGGGCAGGAGTTCTTC. Its protein product is CASGSQAGQEFF.

This clonotype showed up just a few times. The V and J genes are TRBV20-1 and TRBJ2-4; D is uncertain. CDR1 DFQATT and CDR2 SNEGSKA come from the germline V gene (reference sequence). Trimming cost V 5 bases and J 1 base, with 9 bases left between them. The CDR3 runs 13 residues. Here the CDR3 DNA reads TGCAGTGCTCCGCTCACGGCCAAAAACATTCAGTACTTC. It encodes CSAPLTAKNIQYF.

This clonotype was detected a few times. The J gene is TRBJ2-5, the V gene TRBV2; no clear D gene. The CDR3 runs to 12 residues. Trimming pared 3 bases from V and 3 bases from J, leaving 5 bases between. CDR1 and CDR2 (germline): SNHLY, FYNNEI. The CDR3 sequence is CASSELEETQYF. The CDR3 nucleotides are TGTGCCAGCAGTGAGTTAGAAGAGACCCAGTACTTC.